These 17 T cell receptor beta chains came from one sample sequenced in a study of vaccination and CD4 T cells after COVID-19. The treatment denotes: roughly 10-day PBMC culture with coronavirus spike peptide pools or control peptides (ViraFEST assay). According to the study, CD4+ T cells from the unexposed donor were gathered ahead of the COVID-19 pandemic (2011-2018). Cultured CD4+ T cells had their DNA profiled by the Oncomine TCR Beta short-read assay. In this case, cultured CD4+ T cells provided the extracted genomic DNA. In TCRdb, the PCR reads were re-called with MiXCR into one record per CDR3 protein. The data contain approximately 11,000 distinct CDR3 sequences, about 29% of them singletons. The antigens these receptors bind are not known. Sequenced material: CD4+ T cells from blood, cultured in vitro. These receptors were obtained from a human donor in good health.

In its sample, this clonotype ranks as medium-sized. The CDR3 DNA is TGCAGTGCTCCCCGGGGGGCCCCTTATAATTCACCCCTCCACTTT. The encoded protein is CSAPRGAPYNSPLHF. The chain combines TRBV20-1 with TRBJ1-6; D may be TRBD1 (6 bases). The germline V gene has CDR1 DFQATT and CDR2 SNEGSKA (reference sequence). V was clipped by 5 bases and J by 4 bases, with 15 bases between them. The CDR3 totals 15 residues.

This clonotype was detected only a few times. This chain links TRBV19 with TRBJ2-1; TRBD1 matches 11 bases. The CDR3 is 15 residues long. V gave up 7 bases and J gave up 4 bases; unmatched junction bases: 6. The germline gives CDR1 LNHDA, CDR2 SQIVND (reference sequence). The CDR3 protein is CASTLDRGPYNEQFF. In DNA form, the CDR3 reads TGTGCCAGTACCCTGGACAGGGGGCCATACAATGAGCAGTTCTTC.

This clonotype appeared a few times. The chain links TRBV9 to TRBJ1-5; D remains unclear. This CDR3 has 15 amino acids. Trimming stripped 0 bases from V and 0 bases from J, with 7 bases between. CDR1 SGDLS and CDR2 YYNGEE come from the germline V gene. The CDR3 region is CASSVGPNSNQPQHF. CDR3 DNA: TGTGCCAGCAGCGTAGGGCCTAATAGCAATCAGCCCCAGCATTTT.

This clonotype was seen a handful of times. The chain combines TRBV20-1 with TRBJ2-7, with 10 bases matching TRBD2. Germline-derived CDR1 and CDR2 are DFQATT and SNEGSKA (reference sequence). V trimming: 3 bases; J trimming: 1 base; junction bases outside the gene matches: 6. The CDR3 contains 15 residues. The CDR3 nucleotides are TGCAGTGCTAGGAATCTAGCGGGAGAGTCCTACGAGCAGTACTTC. The encoded protein is CSARNLAGESYEQYF.

In this sample, this clonotype turned up a few times. This chain links TRBV7-2 with TRBJ1-5; possible D gene TRBD1, 6 bases. This CDR3 spans 14 amino acids. CDR1 is SGHTA, CDR2 FQGNSA, per germline. Trimming took off 5 bases at V and 9 bases at J, with 17 bases between the two ends. The CDR3: CASSPTQGLGPQHF. The CDR3 DNA reads TGTGCCAGCAGCCCCACACAGGGATTGGGGCCCCAGCATTTT.

V gene TRBV6-4 combines with J gene TRBJ2-3; 11 bases map to TRBD1. The V gene end was trimmed by 4 bases and the J gene end by 4 bases; junction bases not matched to a gene: 1. The CDR3 has 14 residues. Germline CDR1 is MRHNA and CDR2 is SNTAGT. CDR3 DNA: TGTGCCAGCAGTGGGACAGGGGGCGCAGATACGCAGTATTTT. Translated: CASSGTGGADTQYF.

This clonotype came up a few times. V usage is TRBV7-9 and J usage is TRBJ2-7; 12 bases align to TRBD1. The CDR3 loop spans 15 amino acids. V lost 5 bases and J lost 6; bases outside the gene matches: 8. Germline V gives CDR1 SEHNR, CDR2 FQNEAQ (reference sequence). The CDR3 loop reads CASSKGDRGHGEQYF. In nucleotides, the CDR3 is TGTGCCAGCAGCAAAGGGGACAGGGGGCATGGCGAGCAGTACTTC.

This clonotype came up a few times. This chain links TRBV4-2 with TRBJ2-7, with TRBD2 matching 9 bases. In germline, CDR1 is LGHNA, CDR2 YNFKEQ. The CDR3 is 16 residues long. V shed 0 bases, J shed 2 bases, and the junction held 5 bases outside the gene matches. CDR3 residues: CASSQEGGRATYEQYF. In DNA, the CDR3 is TGTGCCAGCAGCCAAGAAGGCGGGAGGGCCACCTACGAGCAGTACTTC.

The chain employs TRBV12-3 or TRBV12-4 and TRBJ2-3, with D possibly TRBD1 on 6 matching bases. The germline V and J ends were trimmed by 1 base and 7 bases, with 15 bases remaining between them. CDR3 length: 15 residues. The DNA of the CDR3 is TGTGCCAGCAGTTTAGTCTTGGACAGTGACTATACGCAGTATTTT. Protein sequence: CASSLVLDSDYTQYF.

The chain links TRBV2 to TRBJ1-5, with D hard to call. Germline lookup yields CDR1 SNHLY and CDR2 FYNNEI. The CDR3 has 14 residues. Trimming stripped 8 bases from V and 6 bases from J, with 17 bases between. The CDR3 protein is CASSGNHGSQPQHF. The CDR3 coding sequence is TGTGCCAGCTCCGGGAACCACGGGTCTCAGCCCCAGCATTTT.

The chain uses TRBV30 and TRBJ2-6; no clear D gene. This CDR3 comprises 14 residues. The germline V and J ends were trimmed by 3 bases and 0 bases, with 6 bases remaining between them. CDR1 is GTSNPN, CDR2 SVGIG, per germline (reference sequence). In DNA, the CDR3 is TGTGCCTGGAGGCGGTCCTCTGGGGCCAACGTCCTGACTTTC. It is translated as CAWRRSSGANVLTF.

J is TRBJ2-1 and V is TRBV9; D is uncertain. This CDR3 comprises 16 residues. The germline CDR1 and CDR2 sequences are SGDLS and YYNGEE. V was trimmed by 3 bases and J by 3 bases, leaving 16 bases between them. CDR3 region: CASSEGSDPSYNEQFF. The CDR3 nucleotides are TGTGCCAGCAGCGAGGGATCGGACCCGAGCTACAATGAGCAGTTCTTC.

Remarks on this clonotype: One junction end does not reproduce the germline sequence, and a read error may be involved. V and J are TRBV20-1 and TRBJ1-1, with D possibly TRBD1 on 6 matching bases. The CDR3 consists of 13 residues. CDR1 and CDR2 (germline): DFQATT, SNEGSKA (reference sequence). Here the CDR3 DNA reads TGCGGTGCTAGCCGACAGGCCGACACTGAAGCTTTCTTT. Its protein product is CGASRQADTEAFF.

The chain joins TRBV7-2 to TRBJ2-1, with D hard to call. Trimming stripped 6 bases from V and 2 bases from J, with 8 bases between. The germline CDR1 and CDR2 sequences are SGHTA and FQGNSA. This CDR3 has 13 residues. CDR3 DNA sequence: TGTGCCAGCAGGGCCATACCCTACAATGAGCAGTTCTTC. Amino acid sequence: CASRAIPYNEQFF.

The rearrangement uses TRBV20-1 and TRBJ2-3, with D perhaps matching TRBD2 (6 bases). Germline V gene data show CDR1 as DFQATT and CDR2 as SNEGSKA (reference sequence). The ends were cut back, 5 bases at V and 13 bases at J, with 13 bases in the middle. The CDR3 is 10 residues long. This CDR3 is CSAGGSPEYF. As DNA, the CDR3 is TGCAGTGCTGGGGGGTCCCCTGAGTATTTT.

The rearrangement uses TRBV30 and TRBJ2-1; 8 positions agree with TRBD2. Germline assignment: CDR1 GTSNPN and CDR2 SVGIG (reference sequence). Trimming cost V 0 bases and J 6 bases; bases outside gene matches: 7. The CDR3 totals 15 residues. The CDR3 DNA sequence: TGTGCCTGGAGTGTGGGTAGCGGGATTCGCAATGAGCAGTTCTTC. It specifies CAWSVGSGIRNEQFF.

Here the CDR3 reads CASTPCGRGYTF. In DNA form, the CDR3 reads TGCGCCAGCACCCCATGTGGGCGTGGCTACACCTTC. This chain links TRBV10-1 with TRBJ1-2; D call uncertain. The CDR3 has 12 amino acids. The V end lost 7 bases, the J end lost 7 bases, and 13 bases lay between the germline ends. Per the germline V gene, CDR1 is WNHNN and CDR2 is SYGVQD (reference sequence).